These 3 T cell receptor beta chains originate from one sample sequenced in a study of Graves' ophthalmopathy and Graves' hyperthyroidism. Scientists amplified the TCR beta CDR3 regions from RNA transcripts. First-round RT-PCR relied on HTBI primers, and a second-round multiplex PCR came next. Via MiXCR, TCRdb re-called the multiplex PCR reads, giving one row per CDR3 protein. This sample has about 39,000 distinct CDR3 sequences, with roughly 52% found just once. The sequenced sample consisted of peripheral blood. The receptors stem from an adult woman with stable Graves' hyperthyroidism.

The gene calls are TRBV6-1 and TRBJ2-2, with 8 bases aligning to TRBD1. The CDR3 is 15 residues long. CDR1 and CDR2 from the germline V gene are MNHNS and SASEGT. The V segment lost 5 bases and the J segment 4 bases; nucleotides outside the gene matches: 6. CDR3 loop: CASSPRTGRTGELFF. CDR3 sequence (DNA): TGTGCCAGCAGTCCACGGACAGGGCGCACCGGGGAGCTGTTTTTT.

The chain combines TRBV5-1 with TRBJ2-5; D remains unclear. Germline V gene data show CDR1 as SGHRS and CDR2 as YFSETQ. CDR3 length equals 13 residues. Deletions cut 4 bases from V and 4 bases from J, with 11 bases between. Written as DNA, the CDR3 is TGCGCCAGCAGCCAAGTCTCGGGAGAGACCCAGTACTTC. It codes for CASSQVSGETQYF.

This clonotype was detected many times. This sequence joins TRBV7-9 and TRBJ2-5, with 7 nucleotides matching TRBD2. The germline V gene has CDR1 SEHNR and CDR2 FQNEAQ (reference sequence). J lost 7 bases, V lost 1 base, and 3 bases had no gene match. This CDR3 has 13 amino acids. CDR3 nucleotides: TGTGCCAGCAGCTTAGGTTCTAGCGGGACCCAGTACTTC. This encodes CASSLGSSGTQYF.